These T cell receptor beta chains were read from a single sample in a study of blood T cells in healthy people across ages. A single record per CDR3 protein comes from TCRdb applying MiXCR to the 5' RACE reads. This sample has around 1,000,000 distinct CDR3 sequences, with approximately 25% found just once. This sample was also put to use in a study of T cells of mothers and their children.

Source material: blood. Receptors originate from a girl aged 2 to 9 in good health. Each CDR3 is given with its conserved first and last residue. Fields, in order: V gene, J gene, CDR3 protein.

TRBV3-1	.	CASSTGLGSYEQYF
TRBV5-1	TRBJ2-5	CASSLAAGGETQYF
TRBV11-1	TRBJ1-2	CASSLGYGDGYTF
TRBV21-1	TRBJ2-5	CASSKEGGGRRETQYF
TRBV20-1	TRBJ2-1	CSARFLDVGSYNEQFF
TRBV7-9	.	CASSSFGTTPSEQFF
TRBV21-1	TRBJ1-1	CASSRERGNTEAFF
TRBV7-2	TRBJ1-4	CASSFGDRTNEKLFF
TRBV4-2	TRBJ1-4	CASSQEVRQINEKLFF
TRBV7-9	TRBJ2-1	CASSFSLVYNEQFF
TRBV4-3	.	CASSQLAGVYSSYNEQFF
TRBV10-3	TRBJ2-5	CATSVQETQYF
TRBV7-3	TRBJ1-4	CASSSQANEKLFF
TRBV7-9	TRBJ2-7	CASSLALAASYEQYF
TRBV7-2	TRBJ2-7	CASSPAVLINHEQYF
TRBV27	TRBJ2-1	CASSLVQGVVEQFF
TRBV20-1	TRBJ2-5	CSASPEETQYF
TRBV12-3/TRBV12-4	TRBJ1-1	CASSFYPASSNTEAFF
TRBV20-1	TRBJ2-1	CSARTSGPESSYNEQFF
TRBV5-1	TRBJ1-4	CASSLAWSGDSAREKLFF
TRBV20-1	TRBJ2-7	CSARVTSGYEQYF
TRBV12-3/TRBV12-4	TRBJ2-1	CASRGEGDSVENEQFF
TRBV7-3	TRBJ1-4	CASSLSPPPNEKLFF
TRBV10-2	TRBJ2-3	CASKSDSSSTDTQYF
TRBV20-1	TRBJ1-5	CRASLRGAPGQPQHF
TRBV4-2	TRBJ2-3	CASSRQGTSGTSTDTQYF
TRBV6-6	TRBJ2-5	CASSYRDREETQYF
TRBV27	TRBJ2-1	CASSLYQPDLWSNSYNEQFF
TRBV10-2	TRBJ2-3	CASSESRNPTQYF
TRBV20-1	TRBJ1-4	CSAQPGADNEKLFF
TRBV14	TRBJ2-1	CASSQDVAGVYEQFF
TRBV20-1	TRBJ2-1	CSARDSEREAREQFF
TRBV3-1	TRBJ1-2	CASSQGTGRTGYTF
TRBV12-3/TRBV12-4	TRBJ2-1	CASSETSVYNEQFF
TRBV5-1	TRBJ2-2	CASLGNTGELFF
TRBV7-9	TRBJ2-5	CASSLVNDKGGETQYF
TRBV4-1	TRBJ2-5	CASSHLGRVQETQYF
TRBV7-9	TRBJ2-2	CASSIWDNTGELFF
TRBV5-1	TRBJ1-1	CASSLAPNSEAFF
TRBV15	.	CATSRATENEQFF
TRBV28	.	CASGEGHYEQYF
TRBV20-1	TRBJ2-7	CSARQSSHEQYF
TRBV9	TRBJ1-2	CASSEGGSYTF
TRBV24-1	.	CATSDSTDSTYEQYF
TRBV7-9	.	CASLGQGKETQYF
TRBV24-1	TRBJ2-1	CATSMGGYEQFF
TRBV29-1	TRBJ2-3	CSVEDRRDHFPGDTQYF
TRBV5-5	TRBJ2-3	CASSWEYTDTQYF